The 18 T cell receptor beta chains in this list originate from one sample, sequenced in a study of blood T cell repertoires in COVID-19 (dated by TCRdb to about 2020). The library was generated by the immunoSEQ multiplex PCR assay. What TCRdb holds here is the immuneACCESS table cut down to in-frame rearrangements. Part of the clones is not present; checked against another copy, under half of the missing clones reflect an unresolved V gene, and the others are unexplained. The sample profile shows about 150,000 clones; approximately 80% of them were found once. Together, the top ten hold around 13% of the sample. Sequences were obtained from peripheral blood. The receptors were gathered from a man aged 55 to 70 with active or convalescent COVID-19.

The V call is TRBV19, the J call TRBJ2-3, with TRBD1 matching 11 bases. V shed 5 bases and J 6 bases; nucleotides not matched to a gene: 7. Germline V gene data show CDR1 as LNHDA and CDR2 as SQIVND (reference sequence). CDR3 length equals 15 residues. The CDR3 bases are TGTGCCAGTAGTCCCCGGACAGGGGGCGATGATACGCAGTATTTT. Residues: CASSPRTGGDDTQYF. The variable domain in full, completed from reference TRBV19 and TRBJ2-3, reads DGGITQSPKYLFRKEGQNVTLSCEQNLNHDAMYWYRQDPGQGLRLIYYSQIVNDFQKGDIAEGYSVSREKKESFPLTVTSAQKNPTAFYLCASSPRTGGDDTQYFGPGTRLTVL.

The V and J genes are TRBV30 and TRBJ1-2; TRBD1 might be the D (6 bases). Deletions cut 6 bases from V and 6 bases from J, with 17 bases between. The CDR3 runs 13 residues. The germline V gene has CDR1 GTSNPN and CDR2 SVGIG (reference sequence). CDR3 DNA sequence: TGTGCCTGTACAGGGCCTTCCGGGGATGGCTACACCTTC. It specifies CACTGPSGDGYTF.

The chain recombines TRBV4-2 with TRBJ1-4; 11 bases fit TRBD1. V shed 1 base, J shed 5 bases, and the junction held 0 bases outside the gene matches. This CDR3 is built from 15 residues. The germline V gene has CDR1 LGHNA and CDR2 YNFKEQ. CDR3 region: CASSQGTGGNEKLFF. CDR3 bases: TGTGCCAGCAGCCAAGGGACAGGGGGCAATGAAAAACTGTTTTTT.

The rearrangement joins TRBV2 to TRBJ1-5, with D possibly TRBD1 on 6 matching bases. This CDR3 spans 15 amino acids. Trimming cost V 3 bases and J 3 bases, with 12 bases left between them. In germline, CDR1 is SNHLY, CDR2 FYNNEI. DNA of the CDR3: TGTGCCAGCAGTGAGCGACAGGCCAACAATCAGCCCCAGCATTTT. Amino acids: CASSERQANNQPQHF.

The chain joins TRBV18 to TRBJ2-2, with D maybe TRBD2 (5 bases). This CDR3 has 17 residues. The germline V and J ends were trimmed by 3 bases and 6 bases, with 20 bases remaining between them. The germline V gene encodes CDR1 KGHSH and CDR2 LQKENI. This CDR3 reads CASSPLIRESRAGELFF. The CDR3 nucleotides read TGTGCCAGCTCACCTTTAATAAGGGAGTCCCGCGCCGGGGAGCTGTTTTTT.

In this sample, this clone turned up once. The DNA of the CDR3 is TGCAGCGTTGCTGCAGGGGGCGGGTTTGGGTACGAGCAGTACTTC. Translating it yields CSVAAGGGFGYEQYF. V usage is TRBV29-1 and J usage is TRBJ2-7; TRBD1 agrees at 8 bases. The CDR3 totals 15 residues. The trim removed 4 bases at V and 4 bases at J, leaving 12 bases unmatched. Germline V lookup: CDR1 SQVTM, CDR2 ANQGSEA.

About this clone: This sample also contains other DNA sequences that code for the same CDR3. The chain combines TRBV5-1 with TRBJ1-2; a weak D match, TRBD1 (5 bases). V gave up 0 bases and J gave up 6 bases, with 6 bases separating them. This CDR3 comprises 12 residues. Looked up from germline, CDR1 is SGHRS and CDR2 is YFSETQ. In DNA form, the CDR3 reads TGCGCCAGCAGCTTGGAAGGGGATGGCTACACCTTC. It codes for CASSLEGDGYTF.

The J gene is TRBJ2-7, the V gene TRBV28, with 9 bases that match TRBD2. Trimming took 2 bases from V and 4 from J; bases not matched to a gene: 6. In germline, CDR1 is MDHEN, CDR2 SYDVKM. This CDR3 comprises 15 residues. This CDR3 reads CASSLVAGAEYEQYF. The CDR3 DNA is TGTGCCAGCAGTTTAGTAGCGGGAGCGGAGTACGAGCAGTACTTC.

The chain carries TRBV19 and TRBJ1-1; a possible D gene is TRBD1 (5 bases). This CDR3 has 14 residues. From germline, CDR1 is LNHDA and CDR2 SQIVND (reference sequence). Trimming took 9 bases from V and 7 from J, leaving 21 bases between them. In DNA, the CDR3 is TGTGCCAGCCTCCCCGGTGGGAGGGGAGGTGAAGCTTTCTTT. Amino acids: CASLPGGRGGEAFF.

V and J are TRBV2 and TRBJ1-1; D possibly corresponds to TRBD1 (5 bases). Trimming cost V 6 bases and J 5 bases, with 16 bases left between them. The CDR3 loop spans 14 amino acids. Germline lookup yields CDR1 SNHLY and CDR2 FYNNEI. CDR3 sequence reads: CASSPRGGLTEAFF. CDR3 coding DNA: TGTGCCAGCAGCCCCCGCGGGGGGTTGACTGAAGCTTTCTTT.

The table lists this clone with a few counts. The chain combines TRBV28 with TRBJ2-3; possible D gene TRBD1, 5 bases. Trimming stripped 10 bases from V and 2 bases from J, with 22 bases between. CDR3 length equals 16 residues. Germline values: CDR1 MDHEN, CDR2 SYDVKM. CDR3 DNA: TGTGCCACCCCTCCTCGACAGTACCGTCTCACAGATACGCAGTATTTT. This codes for CATPPRQYRLTDTQYF.

This rearrangement joins TRBV5-4 to TRBJ2-7; 7 bases map to TRBD2. V was clipped by 1 base and J by 3 bases; unmatched bases: 4. This CDR3 is 14 amino acids long. CDR1 and CDR2 (germline): SGHNT, YYREEE (reference sequence). The CDR3 is CASSLTGTIYEQYF. For the CDR3, the DNA is TGTGCCAGCAGCTTGACCGGGACTATCTACGAGCAGTACTTC. The complete variable domain, with remaining parts taken from reference TRBV5-4 and TRBJ2-7, reads ETGVTQSPTHLIKTRGQQVTLRCSSQSGHNTVSWYQQALGQGPQFIFQYYREEENGRGNFPPRFSGLQFPNYSSELNVNALELDDSALYLCASSLTGTIYEQYFGPGTRLTVT.

The count of this clone is one. The chain recombines TRBV7-2 with TRBJ1-6; 8 nucleotides line up with TRBD1. V trimming: 5 bases; J trimming: 4 bases; junction bases outside the gene matches: 7. This CDR3 has 16 amino acids. CDR1 and CDR2 from the germline V gene are SGHTA and FQGNSA. In DNA form, the CDR3 reads TGTGCCAGCAGCCCGAGGGACAGGCAGTATAATTCACCCCTCCACTTT. Residues: CASSPRDRQYNSPLHF.

This sequence joins TRBV19 and TRBJ2-5, with 12 bases matching TRBD2. The germline V gene encodes CDR1 LNHDA and CDR2 SQIVND (reference sequence). The CDR3 covers 15 residues. Trimming took 3 bases from V and 5 from J; bases not matched to a gene: 4. CDR3 nucleotides: TGTGCCAGTAGTATCCTAGCGGGAGGGCCGGAGACCCAGTACTTC. Protein sequence: CASSILAGGPETQYF. Full variable domain (remainder filled in from reference TRBV19 and TRBJ2-5): DGGITQSPKYLFRKEGQNVTLSCEQNLNHDAMYWYRQDPGQGLRLIYYSQIVNDFQKGDIAEGYSVSREKKESFPLTVTSAQKNPTAFYLCASSILAGGPETQYFGPGTRLLVL.

This rearrangement joins TRBV27 to TRBJ2-7; 7 bases fit TRBD1. V lost 4 bases to trimming and J lost 2 bases; unmatched junction nucleotides: 8. CDR3 length equals 15 residues. Germline CDR1 is MNHEY and CDR2 is SMNVEV (reference sequence). CDR3 sequence: CASSSFVGGPYEQYF. In DNA, the CDR3 is TGTGCCAGCAGTTCCTTCGTAGGGGGCCCCTACGAGCAGTACTTC.

J is TRBJ2-1 and V is TRBV6-6; TRBD2 aligns across 8 bases. CDR1 is MNHNY and CDR2 is SVGAGI in the germline V gene (reference sequence). J gave up 8 bases and V 6 bases, and 9 bases lay outside the gene matches. CDR3 length: 14 residues. The CDR3 DNA follows: TGTGCCAGCAGGTATGGACTAGCCAGCGATGAGCAGTTCTTC. Amino acid sequence: CASRYGLASDEQFF.

The chain recombines TRBV7-2 with TRBJ1-2; D perhaps matches TRBD1 (5 bases). The CDR3 has 16 amino acids. Trimming removed 5 bases at V and 8 bases at J, with 24 bases between. Germline V gene sequence: CDR1 SGHTA, CDR2 FQGNSA. CDR3 in DNA: TGTGCCAGCAGCCATAGGGCAGGGAATAATATGCTAGGCTACACCTTC. Translated: CASSHRAGNNMLGYTF.

This clone occurred once. The genes are TRBV7-9 and TRBJ2-1, with D unresolved. The ends were cut back, 5 bases at V and 9 bases at J, with 11 bases in the middle. From germline, CDR1 is SEHNR and CDR2 FQNEAQ (reference sequence). The CDR3 totals 12 residues. CDR3 protein: CASSPQLSEQFF. Here the CDR3 DNA reads TGTGCCAGCAGCCCCCAATTGAGTGAGCAGTTCTTC.